This TCR beta chain emerged from a study of PD-L1 blockade in urothelial cancer. Study in general: Patients had undergone 0 to 3 prior chemotherapy regimens.

The data were produced by immunoSEQ multiplex PCR, yet TCRdb's version contains in-frame clones alone and is incomplete. The table lists about 50,000 clones, around 82% of them singletons. Sample time point: peripheral blood 6 weeks after treatment start. The CDR3 runs to 15 residues. V lost 7 bases and J lost 5, with 21 bases in between. Germline V gene lookup returns CDR1 SGHRS and CDR2 YFSETQ. Sample: PBMCs, taken around atezolizumab (anti-PD-L1) treatment. The chain joins TRBV5-1 to TRBJ2-5; TRBD2 might be the D (6 bases). The receptor's source is a man aged 50-60 years with urothelial cancer. CDR3 protein: CASRRGPDLGETQYF. CDR3 nucleotide sequence: TGCGCCAGCCGGAGGGGTCCGGACTTGGGGGAGACCCAGTACTTC.